A single sample gave rise to the 32 T cell receptor beta chains below, sequenced in a study of T cell clonality in common variable immunodeficiency. The study's findings and limits: Reportedly, TCR beta sequences from common variable immunodeficiency showed fewer deletions and N-nucleotide insertions.

Libraries were prepared by immunoSEQ multiplex PCR; TCRdb keeps only in-frame clonotypes and omits some of them. Singletons are absent from the sample, which has about 26,000 clones. Which antigens these TCRs recognize remains unknown. Source material: peripheral blood mononuclear cells. The receptor source for this set is a human donor with common variable immunodeficiency.

This clone was seen only a few times. Read data end 3 residues before the CDR3 end; the end is taken from the germline J gene. This sequence joins TRBV10-2 and TRBJ2-3; 10 nucleotides line up with TRBD2. This CDR3 region has 15 residues. Germline V lookup: CDR1 WSHSY, CDR2 SAAADI. The ends lost 0 bases at V and 8 bases at J; junction bases unmatched: 5. The part of the CDR3 DNA that was read is TGCGCCAGCAGTGAGTCTTCGGCTAGCGGGGGTACG. Protein sequence: CASSESSASGGT. In full, the CDR3 reads CASSESSASGGTQYF.

This clone was recorded at least ten times. The DNA ends 3 residues before the CDR3 does, and the rest of the CDR3 is filled in from the germline J gene. The J gene is TRBJ2-5, the V gene TRBV6-1, with 10 bases fitting TRBD2. Germline-derived CDR1 and CDR2 are MNHNS and SASEGT. This CDR3 contains 16 residues. The trim removed 1 base at V and 7 bases at J, leaving 9 bases unmatched. The CDR3 sequence is CASSEGLAGARWTQYF. The DNA read from the CDR3 is TGTGCCAGCAGTGAAGGTCTAGCGGGAGCGAGATGGACC.

In regard to this clone: The CDR3 end is not reached by the read, which stops 3 residues before it; the germline J gene fills it in. The rearrangement uses TRBV7-6 and TRBJ2-3, with TRBD2 as a possible D gene (6 bases). Trimming removed 6 bases at V and 2 bases at J, with 15 bases between. CDR1 is SGHVS and CDR2 is FNYEAQ in the germline V gene. There are 15 residues in the CDR3. Partial CDR3 DNA: TGTGCCAGCAGAAAAACGGGACTTCACACAGATACG. It translates to CASRKTGLHTDT. The full CDR3 protein reads CASRKTGLHTDTQYF.

This clone was detected many times. The read finishes 3 residues shy of the CDR3 end, and the germline J gene is used to complete it. V usage is TRBV5-1 and J usage is TRBJ2-3; maybe TRBD1 (6 bases). Germline loops: CDR1 SGHRS, CDR2 YFSETQ. The length of the CDR3 is 13 residues. Trimming removed 1 base at V and 5 bases at J, with 8 bases between. CDR3 amino acids: CASSLTGRDTQYF. CDR3 DNA, as far as it was read: TGCGCCAGCAGCTTGACAGGGAGAGATACG.

A remark on this clone: The read ends 3 residues early relative to the CDR3; the germline J gene fills the gap. The gene calls are TRBV2 and TRBJ1-5; the match to TRBD1 covers 11 bases. V shed 7 bases and J 6 bases; nucleotides not matched to a gene: 11. The CDR3 length is 16 residues. Germline assignment: CDR1 SNHLY and CDR2 FYNNEI. CDR3 sequence reads: CASKRSRTGGFQPQHF. CDR3 bases read: TGTGCCAGCAAGAGGTCTCGGACAGGGGGCTTTCAGCCC.

At least ten counts were recorded for this clone. The CDR3 goes on 3 residues after the read ends, and that part is filled in from the germline J gene. This chain links TRBV18 with TRBJ2-7; D possibly corresponds to TRBD1 (7 bases). CDR1 KGHSH and CDR2 LQKENI come from the germline V gene. The CDR3 consists of 12 residues. V dropped 5 bases and J dropped 6 bases, with 11 bases sitting between them. The CDR3 bases that were read are TGTGCCAGCTCATCTCAGGGGGGCGAG. Protein sequence: CASSSQGGE. The full CDR3 protein is CASSSQGGEQYF.

This clone was picked up a small number of times. The CDR3 end lies 3 residues beyond the end of the read and is filled in from the germline J gene. J is TRBJ2-5 and V is TRBV11-2; D possibly corresponds to TRBD1 (6 bases). CDR1 is SGHAT and CDR2 is FQNNGV in the germline V gene. V was shortened by 5 bases and J by 1 base, with 14 bases between the two germline ends. The CDR3 runs 15 residues. The CDR3 spells CASSVSGAAQETQYF. The sequenced CDR3 bases are TGTGCCAGCAGCGTATCAGGGGCCGCCCAAGAGACC.

This clone was seen ten or more times. The CDR3 end lies 3 residues beyond the end of the read and is filled in from the germline J gene. This chain links TRBV4-1 with TRBJ1-4, with a tentative D call TRBD1 (6 bases). The CDR3 has 17 amino acids. Germline assignment: CDR1 MGHRA and CDR2 YSYEKL. The V end was cut by 0 bases, the J end by 2 bases, with 13 bases between. CDR3 bases read: TGCGCCAGCAGCCAAGATGGCGGAAGGGGGACTAATGAAAAA. This codes for CASSQDGGRGTNEK. The entire CDR3 protein reads CASSQDGGRGTNEKLFF.

This clone occurred a few times. The CDR3 is cut off 3 residues early in the read; its end comes from the germline J gene. This rearrangement joins TRBV5-1 to TRBJ2-5, with 8 bases identical to TRBD1. V shed 3 bases, J shed 1 base, and the junction held 5 bases outside the gene matches. The CDR3 contains 15 residues. Germline V gene sequence: CDR1 SGHRS, CDR2 YFSETQ. CDR3 DNA (partial): TGCGCCAGCAGCTCCCCACAGGGGGGCCAAGAGACC. The encoded protein is CASSSPQGGQET. The whole CDR3 protein is CASSSPQGGQETQYF.

As to this clone: The sequence runs out 3 residues before the end of the CDR3; the remainder is reconstructed from the germline J gene. The rearrangement joins TRBV10-3 to TRBJ2-7, with D possibly being TRBD2 (6 bases). CDR1 and CDR2 (germline): ENHRY, SYGVKD. The CDR3 covers 14 residues. The V end lost 6 bases, the J end lost 3 bases, and 15 bases lay between the germline ends. CDR3 DNA (partial): TGTGCCATCAGGGGGGGACCGAGAGACTACGAG. It yields the protein CAIRGGPRDYE. The full CDR3 protein is CAIRGGPRDYEQYF.

This clone was seen a few times. The CDR3 region is CASSSNRGRRETQYF. Partial CDR3 DNA: TGTGCCAGCAGCTCGAACAGGGGGCGTAGGGAGACC. The chain links TRBV5-6 to TRBJ2-5, with 9 bases aligning to TRBD1. The read terminates 3 residues before the CDR3 end, so the remaining end is supplied by the germline J gene. Germline lookup yields CDR1 SGHDT and CDR2 YYEEEE. Germline trimming cut 3 bases from V and 5 bases from J; bases unmatched to any gene: 8. CDR3 length: 15 residues.

This clone came up many times. The sequence runs out 3 residues before the end of the CDR3; the remainder is reconstructed from the germline J gene. This chain uses TRBV5-6 with TRBJ2-3, with D maybe TRBD2 (6 bases). Germline V gives CDR1 SGHDT, CDR2 YYEEEE. CDR3 length: 15 residues. V lost 5 bases and J lost 1, with 14 bases in between. The CDR3 protein is CASSLPAGRTDTQYF. The DNA read from the CDR3 is TGTGCCAGCAGTTTGCCTGCGGGGCGCACAGATACG.

This clone appeared a few times. The read ends 3 residues shy of where the CDR3 ends; the end is completed using the germline J gene. The rearrangement uses TRBV20-1 and TRBJ1-4; D unresolved. This CDR3 spans 13 amino acids. Per germline, CDR1 DFQATT and CDR2 SNEGSKA (reference sequence). The ends were cut back, 3 bases at V and 8 bases at J, with 13 bases in the middle. The chain's CDR3 is CSASRGPEEKLFF. The part of the CDR3 DNA that was read is TGCAGTGCTAGTCGAGGGCCAGAGGAAAAA.

Points on this clone: The CDR3 goes on 3 residues after the read ends, and that part is filled in from the germline J gene. The chain uses TRBV11-2 and TRBJ1-2, with 8 bases lining up with TRBD1. Germline V gene data show CDR1 as SGHAT and CDR2 as FQNNGV. J lost 4 bases, V lost 4 bases, and 8 bases had no gene match. The CDR3 runs to 15 residues. Incomplete CDR3 DNA: TGTGCCAGCAGCTCAGACAGGGGCGACGTCTATGGC. It encodes CASSSDRGDVYG. The whole CDR3 reads CASSSDRGDVYGYTF.

In the case of this clone: The read comes to an end 3 residues before the CDR3 does, leaving the germline J gene to fill in the end. The genes are TRBV2 and TRBJ2-7; TRBD1 is a possible D gene (5 bases). This CDR3 contains 14 residues. Germline V gene data show CDR1 as SNHLY and CDR2 as FYNNEI. Trimming stripped 2 bases from V and 6 bases from J, with 14 bases between. The part of the CDR3 DNA that was read is TGTGCCAGCAGTGAACTTGGGGCTAGAGCCGAG. It translates to CASSELGARAE. The CDR3 in full is CASSELGARAEQYF.

This clone was picked up many times. The CDR3 extends 3 residues past the end of the read, so its final part is completed from the germline J gene. The chain combines TRBV18 with TRBJ2-3; D ambiguous. This CDR3 spans 15 amino acids. CDR1 KGHSH and CDR2 LQKENI come from the germline V gene. V shed 3 bases and J shed 1 base, with 11 bases lying between them. Partial CDR3 DNA: TGTGCCAGCTCACCTAGCCGGGTCGGCACAGATACG. It yields the protein CASSPSRVGTDT. The CDR3, in full, reads CASSPSRVGTDTQYF. Drawing the rest from reference TRBV18 and TRBJ2-3, the complete variable domain is NAGVMQNPRHLVRRRGQEARLRCSPMKGHSHVYWYRQLPEEGLKFMVYLQKENIIDESGMPKERFSAEFPKEGPSILRIQQVVRGDSAAYFCASSPSRVGTDTQYFGPGTRLTVL.

This clone rates as medium-sized. The read ends 3 residues shy of where the CDR3 ends; the end is completed using the germline J gene. The genes are TRBV12-3 or TRBV12-4 and TRBJ1-1, with TRBD1 as a possible D gene (5 bases). The CDR3 covers 14 residues. The V gene lost 4 bases and the J gene lost 5 bases, with 14 bases spanning the gap. CDR3 DNA, as far as it was read: TGTGCCAGCAGTTATGAGGGGTCGCGAACTGAA. Its protein is CASSYEGSRTE. The complete CDR3 protein is CASSYEGSRTEAFF.

This clone was seen a handful of times. The CDR3 is cut off 3 residues early in the read; its end comes from the germline J gene. This sequence joins TRBV7-3 and TRBJ2-1; TRBD2 agrees at 7 bases. CDR1 and CDR2 (germline): SGHTA, FQGTGA. The CDR3 runs 15 residues. The trim removed 1 base at V and 7 bases at J, leaving 7 bases unmatched. Incomplete CDR3 DNA: TGTGCCAGCAGCTTAAATTCCGCTAGCGGAAATGAG. It codes for CASSLNSASGNE. The entire CDR3 is CASSLNSASGNEQFF. The variable domain in full, completed from reference TRBV7-3 and TRBJ2-1, reads GAGVSQTPSNKVTEKGKYVELRCDPISGHTALYWYRQSLGQGPEFLIYFQGTGAADDSGLPNDRFFAVRPEGSVSTLKIQRTERGDSAVYLCASSLNSASGNEQFFGPGTRLTVL.

This clone was observed a handful of times. The CDR3 goes on 3 residues after the read ends, and that part is filled in from the germline J gene. The chain employs TRBV2 and TRBJ2-2, with 7 bases aligning to TRBD1. Germline CDR1 SNHLY, CDR2 FYNNEI. After removal of 8 bases from V and 2 bases from J, the junction contained 2 bases not matched to a gene. The CDR3 is 13 residues long. The DNA read from the CDR3 is TGTGCCAGCGGGACAGTCAACACCGGGGAG. Amino acid sequence: CASGTVNTGE. The full-length CDR3 reads as CASGTVNTGELFF.

As for this clone: The read stops 3 residues short of the end of the CDR3; the missing end is completed from the germline J gene. The V call is TRBV2, the J call TRBJ1-6; weak D call: TRBD1 (5 bases). Trimming took 6 bases from V and 8 from J, leaving 23 bases between them. Germline CDR1 SNHLY, CDR2 FYNNEI. This CDR3 spans 17 amino acids. The sequenced CDR3 bases are TGTGCCAGCAGGGGCCCGTTAAGGGGCGAAAGGGATTCACCC. It is translated as CASRGPLRGERDSP. The full CDR3 sequence reads CASRGPLRGERDSPLHF. The variable domain in full, with the rest retrieved from reference TRBV2 and TRBJ1-6, is EPEVTQTPSHQVTQMGQEVILRCVPISNHLYFYWYRQILGQKVEFLVSFYNNEISEKSEIFDDQFSVERPDGSNFTLKIRSTKLEDSAMYFCASRGPLRGERDSPLHFGNGTRLTVT.

This clone was counted many times. At the DNA level, this CDR3 is encoded by other sequences in the same sample as well. The sequenced part of the CDR3 DNA is TGCGCCAGCAGCTCCGCGACAGGGAGCCAAGAGACC. It specifies CASSSATGSQET. The entire CDR3 reads CASSSATGSQETQYF. This rearrangement joins TRBV5-1 to TRBJ2-5; 7 bases are shared with TRBD1. The read falls 3 residues short of the CDR3 end, and the missing part is taken from the germline J gene. Germline V gives CDR1 SGHRS, CDR2 YFSETQ. The CDR3 is made up of 15 amino acids. The junction had 6 bases not matched to a gene; V was cut back by 3 bases and J by 1 base.

This clone has only a few counts. The read halts 3 residues ahead of the CDR3 end, with the missing end drawn from the germline J gene. The V call is TRBV7-9, the J call TRBJ2-7; the match to TRBD2 covers 7 bases. CDR3 length equals 13 residues. CDR1 and CDR2 (germline): SEHNR, FQNEAQ (reference sequence). The ends lost 1 base at V and 6 bases at J; junction bases unmatched: 3. CDR3 DNA, as far as it was read: TGTGCCAGCAGCTTAGAGCGGGAAAGCGAG. It yields the protein CASSLERESE. The CDR3 as a whole reads CASSLERESEQYF.

Worth noting for this clone: The read terminates 3 residues before the CDR3 end, so the remaining end is supplied by the germline J gene. This chain joins TRBV20-1 and TRBJ2-1; D is unresolved. This CDR3 comprises 12 residues. Germline V lookup: CDR1 DFQATT, CDR2 SNEGSKA (reference sequence). V lost 4 bases to trimming and J lost 4 bases, with 8 bases between them. CDR3 DNA, as far as it was read: TGCAGTGCTAACCCCCGGTACAATGAG. Translating it yields CSANPRYNE. The full CDR3 protein reads CSANPRYNEQFF.

This clone was seen ten or more times. Read sequence stops 3 residues before the CDR3 end, and the germline J gene provides the missing end. This sequence joins TRBV11-2 and TRBJ1-4, with a possible D match to TRBD1 (5 bases). The CDR3 has 15 amino acids. V was cut by 1 base and J by 8 bases, with 14 bases left in between. CDR1 is SGHAT, CDR2 FQNNGV, per germline. CDR3 bases read: TGTGCCAGCAGCTTAGTAGCAGGGAAGGGCGAAAAA. Its protein product is CASSLVAGKGEK. The complete CDR3 reads CASSLVAGKGEKLFF.

This clone was counted ten times or more. The read finishes 3 residues shy of the CDR3 end, and the germline J gene is used to complete it. This chain joins TRBV20-1 and TRBJ1-6, with 9 bases matching TRBD1. V lost 6 bases to trimming and J lost 8 bases; unmatched junction nucleotides: 8. Germline V gene data show CDR1 as DFQATT and CDR2 as SNEGSKA (reference sequence). The CDR3 is 14 residues long. Partial CDR3 DNA: TGCAGTGCGGCCAGACAGGGGGGGGATTCACCC. Protein: CSAARQGGDSP. The entire CDR3 is CSAARQGGDSPLHF.

This clone was detected a few times. The CDR3 end lies 3 residues beyond the end of the read and is filled in from the germline J gene. V and J are TRBV19 and TRBJ1-6; 8 nucleotides line up with TRBD1. This CDR3 has 15 residues. Germline-derived CDR1 and CDR2 are LNHDA and SQIVND (reference sequence). Trimming took 4 bases from V and 7 from J; bases not matched to a gene: 6. This chain's CDR3 is CASSKRDRWNSPLHF. Incomplete CDR3 DNA: TGTGCCAGTAGTAAACGGGACAGGTGGAATTCACCC.

There are a few counts of this clone. The read comes to an end 3 residues before the CDR3 does, leaving the germline J gene to fill in the end. The chain combines TRBV6-1 with TRBJ2-5; 8 nucleotides align to TRBD2. The germline V gene has CDR1 MNHNS and CDR2 SASEGT. J gave up 0 bases and V 4 bases, and 4 bases lay outside the gene matches. The CDR3 runs to 15 residues. The CDR3 DNA, read in part, is TGTGCCAGCAGTGGTGGCGGGGGGCACCAAGAGACC. It specifies CASSGGGGHQET. The complete CDR3 sequence is CASSGGGGHQETQYF.

This clone was counted only a few times. The read finishes 3 residues shy of the CDR3 end, and the germline J gene is used to complete it. V and J are TRBV2 and TRBJ2-2, with D hard to call. The V end lost 7 bases, the J end lost 0 bases, and 6 bases lay between the germline ends. The V gene's germline CDR1 is SNHLY and CDR2 FYNNEI. CDR3 size: 13 residues. The CDR3 sequence: CASKAANTGELFF. The part of the CDR3 DNA that was read is TGTGCCAGCAAGGCAGCGAACACCGGGGAG.

As concerns this clone: The read finishes 3 residues shy of the CDR3 end, and the germline J gene is used to complete it. The genes are TRBV29-1 and TRBJ2-5; D possibly corresponds to TRBD1 (6 bases). Trimming pared 7 bases from V and 1 base from J, leaving 16 bases between. CDR1 SQVTM and CDR2 ANQGSEA come from the germline V gene. The CDR3 runs to 14 residues. Incomplete CDR3 DNA: TGCAGCGCTAAACCCAGACAGGCCCAAGAGACC. Translation: CSAKPRQAQET. Given in full, the CDR3 is CSAKPRQAQETQYF. Together with reference TRBV29-1 and TRBJ2-5, the CDR3 gives the full variable domain: SAVISQKPSRDICQRGTSLTIQCQVDSQVTMMFWYRQQPGQSLTLIATANQGSEATYESGFVIDKFPISRPNLTFSTLTVSNMSPEDSSIYLCSAKPRQAQETQYFGPGTRLLVL.

This clone showed up many times. The sequence runs out 3 residues before the end of the CDR3; the remainder is reconstructed from the germline J gene. The chain couples TRBV20-1 to TRBJ1-5, with a weak D call TRBD1 (5 bases). Germline-derived CDR1 and CDR2 are DFQATT and SNEGSKA (reference sequence). The CDR3 contains 14 residues. V lost 5 bases and J 5 bases, leaving 16 bases between the germline ends. CDR3 sequence: CSAPDLDSHQPQHF. Incomplete CDR3 DNA: TGCAGTGCTCCGGACCTAGACAGTCATCAGCCC.

As regards this clone: Read coverage stops 3 residues before the CDR3 terminus; the germline J gene supplies the remainder. This sequence joins TRBV6-4 and TRBJ2-1, with D uncertain. The germline V and J ends were trimmed by 2 bases and 7 bases, with 9 bases remaining between them. The CDR3 consists of 13 residues. The germline V gene has CDR1 MRHNA and CDR2 SNTAGT. The DNA read from the CDR3 is TGTGCCAGCAGTGACGCTTTCGGTAATGAG. This translates into CASSDAFGNE. The whole CDR3 sequence is CASSDAFGNEQFF.

At least ten counts were recorded for this clone. Sequencing ends 3 residues short of the CDR3 end; the germline J gene provides the rest. The chain uses TRBV28 and TRBJ2-3; TRBD2 matches 7 bases. The CDR3 consists of 14 residues. Germline CDR1 MDHEN, CDR2 SYDVKM. With 3 bases clipped from V and 6 bases from J, the junction kept 6 bases outside the gene matches. The CDR3 loop is CASSFLGRGDTQYF. The sequenced CDR3 bases are TGTGCCAGCAGTTTCCTGGGGCGGGGGGATACG.